This T cell receptor beta chain was sequenced in a study of T-cell memory formation after mild COVID-19. Across the study: Across donors, TCR clusters were largely donor specific.

Germline V gene data show CDR1 as SGHRS and CDR2 as YFSETQ. There are 14 residues in the CDR3. The V end lost 4 bases, the J end lost 7 bases, and 14 bases lay between the germline ends. TCRdb ran MiXCR on the 5' RACE reads and lists one entry per CDR3 protein. The sample carries about 560,000 distinct CDR3 sequences, approximately 15% recorded once. Notes on the study in general: CD4+ clones that contracted lay mainly in CM and EM; CD8+ ones lay in EMRA. Cross-reactive memory seemingly joined, as some responding clones were found in pre-infection memory. The SARS-CoV-2 specificity of second-wave clones reaching peak at day 37 remained unverified.

This clonotype has a handful of counts. Antigen: not known. Sequencing was carried out using PBMCs or a T cell subset sorted from them (not recorded which). This receptor was identified in an adult woman who had mild COVID-19 (a few samples of this study predate the infection). Cell type and time point are not known. The V and J genes are TRBV5-1 and TRBJ2-2, with D perhaps matching TRBD1 (6 bases). CDR3: CASSLDRTNGELFF. DNA of the CDR3: TGCGCCAGCAGCCTCGACAGGACGAACGGGGAGCTGTTTTTT.